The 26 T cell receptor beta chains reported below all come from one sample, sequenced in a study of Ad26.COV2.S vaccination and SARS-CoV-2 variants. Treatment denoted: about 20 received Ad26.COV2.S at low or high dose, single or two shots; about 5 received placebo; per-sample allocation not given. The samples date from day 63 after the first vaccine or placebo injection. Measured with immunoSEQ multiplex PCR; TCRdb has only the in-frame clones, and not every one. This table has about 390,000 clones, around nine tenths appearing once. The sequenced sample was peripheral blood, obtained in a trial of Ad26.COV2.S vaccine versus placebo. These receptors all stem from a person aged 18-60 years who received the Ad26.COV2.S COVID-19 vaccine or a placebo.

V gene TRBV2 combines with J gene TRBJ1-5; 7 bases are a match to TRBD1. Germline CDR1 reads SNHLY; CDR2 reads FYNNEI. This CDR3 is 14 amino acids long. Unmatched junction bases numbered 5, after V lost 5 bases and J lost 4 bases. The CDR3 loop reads CASSPRQGNQPQHF. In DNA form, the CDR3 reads TGTGCCAGCAGTCCTAGACAGGGTAATCAGCCCCAGCATTTT.

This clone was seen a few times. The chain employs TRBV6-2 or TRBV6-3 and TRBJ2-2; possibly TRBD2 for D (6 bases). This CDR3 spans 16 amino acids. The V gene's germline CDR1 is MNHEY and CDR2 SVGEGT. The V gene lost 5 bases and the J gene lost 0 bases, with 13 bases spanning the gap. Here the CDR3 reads CASSSRTTSNTGELFF. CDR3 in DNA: TGTGCCAGCAGTAGCCGGACTACTTCGAACACCGGGGAGCTGTTTTTT.

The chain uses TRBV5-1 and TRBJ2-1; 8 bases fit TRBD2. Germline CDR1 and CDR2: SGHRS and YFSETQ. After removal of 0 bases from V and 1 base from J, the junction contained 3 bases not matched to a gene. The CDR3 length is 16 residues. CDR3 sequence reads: CASSLAAGGSYNEQFF. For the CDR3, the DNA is TGCGCCAGCAGCTTGGCCGCGGGGGGTTCCTACAATGAGCAGTTCTTC.

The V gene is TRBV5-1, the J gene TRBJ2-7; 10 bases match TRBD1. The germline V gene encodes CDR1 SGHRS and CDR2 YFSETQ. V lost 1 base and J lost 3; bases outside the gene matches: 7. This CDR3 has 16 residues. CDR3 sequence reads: CASSLPLGTGDYEQYF. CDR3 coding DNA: TGCGCCAGCAGCTTGCCGTTAGGGACAGGGGACTACGAGCAGTACTTC.

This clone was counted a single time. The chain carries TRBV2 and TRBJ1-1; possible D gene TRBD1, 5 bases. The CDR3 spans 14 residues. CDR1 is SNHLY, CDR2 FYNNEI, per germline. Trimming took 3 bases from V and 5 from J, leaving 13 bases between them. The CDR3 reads CASSDGQGGTEAFF. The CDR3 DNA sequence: TGTGCCAGCAGTGATGGGCAGGGCGGGACTGAAGCTTTCTTT. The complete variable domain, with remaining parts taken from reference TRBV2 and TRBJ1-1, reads EPEVTQTPSHQVTQMGQEVILRCVPISNHLYFYWYRQILGQKVEFLVSFYNNEISEKSEIFDDQFSVERPDGSNFTLKIRSTKLEDSAMYFCASSDGQGGTEAFFGQGTRLTVV.

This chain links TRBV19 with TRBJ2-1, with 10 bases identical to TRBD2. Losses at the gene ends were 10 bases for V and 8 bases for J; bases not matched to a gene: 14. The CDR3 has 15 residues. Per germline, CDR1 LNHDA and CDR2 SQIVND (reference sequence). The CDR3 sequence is CATRSRAGGPDEQFF. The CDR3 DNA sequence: TGTGCCACCCGATCTCGAGCGGGGGGGCCCGATGAGCAGTTCTTC.

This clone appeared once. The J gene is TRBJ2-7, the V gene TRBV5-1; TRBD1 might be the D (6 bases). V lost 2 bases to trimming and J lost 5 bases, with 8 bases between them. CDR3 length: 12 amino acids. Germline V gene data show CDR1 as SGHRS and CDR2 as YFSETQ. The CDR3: CASSLEGDEQYF. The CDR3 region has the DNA TGCGCCAGCAGCTTAGAGGGGGACGAGCAGTACTTC. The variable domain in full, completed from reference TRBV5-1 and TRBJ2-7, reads KAGVTQTPRYLIKTRGQQVTLSCSPISGHRSVSWYQQTPGQGLQFLFEYFSETQRNKGNFPGRFSGRQFSNSRSEMNVSTLELGDSALYLCASSLEGDEQYFGPGTRLTVT.

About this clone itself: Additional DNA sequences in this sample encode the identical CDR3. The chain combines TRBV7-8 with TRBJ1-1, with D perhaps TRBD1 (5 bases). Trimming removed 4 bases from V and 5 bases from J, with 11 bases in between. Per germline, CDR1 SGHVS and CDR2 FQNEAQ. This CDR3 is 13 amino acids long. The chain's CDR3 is CASSSLRGTEAFF. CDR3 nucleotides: TGTGCCAGCAGCTCCTTGCGGGGGACTGAAGCTTTCTTT.

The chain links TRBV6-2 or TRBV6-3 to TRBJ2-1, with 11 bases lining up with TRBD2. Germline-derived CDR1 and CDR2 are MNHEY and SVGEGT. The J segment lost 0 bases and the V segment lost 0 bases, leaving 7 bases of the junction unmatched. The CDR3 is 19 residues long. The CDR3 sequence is CASSYSPSGGLSSYNEQFF. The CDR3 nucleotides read TGTGCCAGCAGTTACTCTCCTAGCGGGGGGTTAAGCTCCTACAATGAGCAGTTCTTC.

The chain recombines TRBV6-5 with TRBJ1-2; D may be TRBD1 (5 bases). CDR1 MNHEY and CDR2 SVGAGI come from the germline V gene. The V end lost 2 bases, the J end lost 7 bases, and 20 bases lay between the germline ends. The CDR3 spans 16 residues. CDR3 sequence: CASSYNPGSVRGGYTF. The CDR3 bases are TGTGCCAGCAGTTACAATCCTGGCAGTGTAAGGGGTGGCTACACCTTC.

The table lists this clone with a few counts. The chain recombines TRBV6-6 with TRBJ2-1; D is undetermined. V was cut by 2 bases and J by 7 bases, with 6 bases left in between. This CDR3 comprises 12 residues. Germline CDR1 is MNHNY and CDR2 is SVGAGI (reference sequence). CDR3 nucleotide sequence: TGTGCCAGCAGTTACAGGGTAAATGAGCAGTTCTTC. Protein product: CASSYRVNEQFF.

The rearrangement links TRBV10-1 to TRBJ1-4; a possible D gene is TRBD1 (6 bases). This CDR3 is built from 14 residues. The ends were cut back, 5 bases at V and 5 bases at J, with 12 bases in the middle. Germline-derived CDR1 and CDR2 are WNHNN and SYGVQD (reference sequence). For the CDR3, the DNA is TGCGCCAGCAGTACAGGGTTGGAAAATGAAAAACTGTTTTTT. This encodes CASSTGLENEKLFF.

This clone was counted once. CDR3 nucleotides: TGTGCCAGCAGTTCCTCGCGGGGGGGAGATCAGCCCCAGCATTTT. It yields the protein CASSSSRGGDQPQHF. The rearrangement joins TRBV6-5 to TRBJ1-5, with D possibly being TRBD1 (5 bases). The germline CDR1 and CDR2 sequences are MNHEY and SVGAGI. The length of the CDR3 is 15 residues. Trimming removed 4 bases from V and 5 bases from J, with 15 bases in between.

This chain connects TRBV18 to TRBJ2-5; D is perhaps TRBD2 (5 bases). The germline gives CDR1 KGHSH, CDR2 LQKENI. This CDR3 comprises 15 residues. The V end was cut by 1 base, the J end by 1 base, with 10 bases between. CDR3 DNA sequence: TGTGCCAGCTCACCACAACTAGTTGCCCAAGAGACCCAGTACTTC. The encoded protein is CASSPQLVAQETQYF.

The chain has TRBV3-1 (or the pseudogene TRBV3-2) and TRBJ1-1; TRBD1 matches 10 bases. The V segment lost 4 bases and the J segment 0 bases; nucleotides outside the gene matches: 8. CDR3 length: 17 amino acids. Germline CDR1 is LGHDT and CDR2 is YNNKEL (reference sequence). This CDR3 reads CASSPLPGQGMNTEAFF. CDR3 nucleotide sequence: TGTGCCAGCAGCCCTCTTCCGGGACAGGGGATGAACACTGAAGCTTTCTTT.

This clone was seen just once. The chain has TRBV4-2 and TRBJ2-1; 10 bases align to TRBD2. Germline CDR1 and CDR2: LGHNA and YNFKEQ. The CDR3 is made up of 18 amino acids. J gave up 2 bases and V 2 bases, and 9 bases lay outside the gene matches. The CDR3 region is CASSQPLASGGAYNEQFF. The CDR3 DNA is TGTGCCAGCAGCCAACCCCTTGCAAGCGGGGGGGCCTACAATGAGCAGTTCTTC.

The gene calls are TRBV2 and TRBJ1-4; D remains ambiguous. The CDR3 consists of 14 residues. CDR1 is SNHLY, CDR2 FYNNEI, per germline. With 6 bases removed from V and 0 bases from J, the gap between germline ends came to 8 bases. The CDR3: CASSPTTTNEKLFF. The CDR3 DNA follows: TGTGCCAGCAGCCCTACAACAACTAATGAAAAACTGTTTTTT.

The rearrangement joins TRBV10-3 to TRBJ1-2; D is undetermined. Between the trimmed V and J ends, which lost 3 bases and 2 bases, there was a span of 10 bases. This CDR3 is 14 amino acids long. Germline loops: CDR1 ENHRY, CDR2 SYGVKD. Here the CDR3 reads CAISEPGPNYGYTF. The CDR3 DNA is TGTGCCATCAGTGAACCCGGTCCCAACTATGGCTACACCTTC.

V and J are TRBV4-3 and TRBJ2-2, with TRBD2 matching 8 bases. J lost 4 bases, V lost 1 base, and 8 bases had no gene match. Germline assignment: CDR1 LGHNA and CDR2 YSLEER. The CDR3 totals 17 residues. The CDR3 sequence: CASSQGWRGASTGELFF. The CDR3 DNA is TGCGCCAGCAGCCAAGGGTGGCGGGGGGCCAGCACCGGGGAGCTGTTTTTT.

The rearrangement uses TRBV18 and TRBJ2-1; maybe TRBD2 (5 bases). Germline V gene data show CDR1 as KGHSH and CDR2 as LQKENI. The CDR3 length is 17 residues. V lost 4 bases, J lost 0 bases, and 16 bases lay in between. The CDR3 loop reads CASSRDFGVSSYNEQFF. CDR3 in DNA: TGTGCCAGCTCACGAGACTTCGGGGTTAGCTCCTACAATGAGCAGTTCTTC.

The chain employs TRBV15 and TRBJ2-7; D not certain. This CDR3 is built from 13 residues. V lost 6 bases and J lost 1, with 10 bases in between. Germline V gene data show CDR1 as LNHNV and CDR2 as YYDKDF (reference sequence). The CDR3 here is CATRTKSSYEQYF. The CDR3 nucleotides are TGTGCCACCAGGACAAAATCGTCCTACGAGCAGTACTTC.

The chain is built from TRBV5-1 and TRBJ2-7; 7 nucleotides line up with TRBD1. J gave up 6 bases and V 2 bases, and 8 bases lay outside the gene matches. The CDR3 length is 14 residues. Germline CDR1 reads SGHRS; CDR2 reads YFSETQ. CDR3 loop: CASSFVGQVGEQYF. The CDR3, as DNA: TGCGCCAGCAGCTTTGTAGGACAGGTGGGCGAGCAGTACTTC.

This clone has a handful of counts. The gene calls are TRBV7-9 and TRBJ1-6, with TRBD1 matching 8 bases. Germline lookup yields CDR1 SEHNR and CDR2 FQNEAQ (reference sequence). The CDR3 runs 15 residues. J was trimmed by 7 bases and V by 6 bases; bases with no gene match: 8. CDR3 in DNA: TGTGCCAGCAGTCTCCAGGGGGCGCGGAATTCACCCCTCCACTTT. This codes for CASSLQGARNSPLHF.

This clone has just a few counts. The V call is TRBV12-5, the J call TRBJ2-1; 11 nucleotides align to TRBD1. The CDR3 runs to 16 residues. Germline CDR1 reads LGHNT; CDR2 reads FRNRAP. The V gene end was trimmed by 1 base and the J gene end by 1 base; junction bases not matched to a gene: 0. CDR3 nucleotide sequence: TGTGCTAGTGGTTTGGGGGACAGGGGGTCCTACAATGAGCAGTTCTTC. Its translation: CASGLGDRGSYNEQFF.

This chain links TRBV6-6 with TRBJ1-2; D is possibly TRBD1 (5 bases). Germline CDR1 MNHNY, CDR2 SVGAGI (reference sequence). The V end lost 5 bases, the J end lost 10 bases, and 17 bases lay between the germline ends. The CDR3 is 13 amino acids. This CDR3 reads CASSRGNSGVYTF. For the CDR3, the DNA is TGTGCCAGCAGTCGGGGGAACAGTGGGGTCTACACCTTC.

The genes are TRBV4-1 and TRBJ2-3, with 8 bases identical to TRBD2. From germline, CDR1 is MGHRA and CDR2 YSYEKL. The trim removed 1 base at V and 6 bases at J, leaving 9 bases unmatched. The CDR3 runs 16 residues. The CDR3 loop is CASSQVFRGGPDTQYF. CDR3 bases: TGCGCCAGCAGCCAAGTATTCCGCGGGGGGCCGGATACGCAGTATTTT.